Each of the 13 T cell receptor beta chains below was sequenced from the same sample in a study of beta chain features in type 1 diabetes. What was sequenced were expressed TCRB transcripts, since all of the isolated RNA had been reverse transcribed. Assay: immunoSEQ multiplex PCR; the TCRdb copy retains only in-frame clones and omits some. The sample lists 130,000 to 150,000 clones, about 9.2% occurring once. Material: central memory CD4+ T cells from blood. The receptor set was obtained from a man between 18 and 29 years old in good health.

The V gene is TRBV10-3, the J gene TRBJ2-3, with 8 bases that match TRBD2. The germline V gene encodes CDR1 ENHRY and CDR2 SYGVKD. J lost 1 base, V lost 4 bases, and 7 bases had no gene match. This CDR3 spans 16 amino acids. The CDR3: CAISANSGIRTDTQYF. The CDR3 region has the DNA TGTGCCATCAGTGCGAATAGCGGGATACGCACAGATACGCAGTATTTT.

The CDR3 nucleotides are TGTGCCAGCAGTGAAGGACAGGGGGCTCGAAGCAATCAGCCCCAGCATTTT. It translates to CASSEGQGARSNQPQHF. The chain couples TRBV2 to TRBJ1-5; 10 bases are shared with TRBD1. V gave up 1 base and J gave up 1 base; unmatched junction bases: 4. From germline, CDR1 is SNHLY and CDR2 FYNNEI. CDR3 length: 17 residues.

This clone was seen only a few times. CDR3 region: CAWARGGTDTQYF. In nucleotides, the CDR3 is TGTGCCTGGGCGCGGGGGGGCACAGATACGCAGTATTTT. The V and J genes are TRBV30 and TRBJ2-3, with 8 bases matching TRBD2. V gave up 5 bases and J gave up 1 base; unmatched junction bases: 2. The CDR3 consists of 13 residues. Germline lookup yields CDR1 GTSNPN and CDR2 SVGIG (reference sequence).

The rearrangement joins TRBV30 to TRBJ1-2, with 7 bases identical to TRBD1. This CDR3 spans 14 amino acids. In germline, CDR1 is GTSNPN, CDR2 SVGIG (reference sequence). After removal of 1 base from V and 4 bases from J, the junction contained 6 bases not matched to a gene. The CDR3 DNA reads as TGTGCCTGGAGTGATCCGGGACAGATCTATGGCTACACCTTC. It translates to CAWSDPGQIYGYTF.

The chain couples TRBV11-2 to TRBJ2-3; 11 bases map to TRBD2. With V trimmed by 5 bases and J by 2 bases, 6 bases remained unmatched. The CDR3 totals 16 residues. Germline V gene sequence: CDR1 SGHAT, CDR2 FQNNGV. The CDR3 sequence is CASSLRLAGYTDTQYF. Written as DNA, the CDR3 is TGTGCCAGCAGCCTCCGACTAGCGGGGTACACAGATACGCAGTATTTT.

The chain joins TRBV6-5 to TRBJ2-5, with D unresolved. The CDR3 extends over 15 amino acids. Germline assignment: CDR1 MNHEY and CDR2 SVGAGI. V was pared by 0 bases and J by 2 bases, with 10 bases between. CDR3 DNA sequence: TGTGCCAGCAGTTACTCGGGCAACAGTCAAGAGACCCAGTACTTC. This translates into CASSYSGNSQETQYF.

This clone was seen a handful of times. The chain recombines TRBV7-2 with TRBJ2-3; the D gene is possibly TRBD1 (5 bases). The V and J ends lost 1 base and 2 bases respectively, with 16 bases between them. CDR1 is SGHTA and CDR2 is FQGNSA in the germline V gene. This CDR3 is 17 amino acids long. In DNA, the CDR3 is TGTGCCAGCAGCTTAGTGGGCGACAGTTCGGCCACAGATACGCAGTATTTT. The encoded protein is CASSLVGDSSATDTQYF. The variable domain in full, completed from reference TRBV7-2 and TRBJ2-3, reads GAGVSQSPSNKVTEKGKDVELRCDPISGHTALYWYRQSLGQGLEFLIYFQGNSAPDKSGLPSDRFSAERTGGSVSTLTIQRTQQEDSAVYLCASSLVGDSSATDTQYFGPGTRLTVL.

This chain joins TRBV19 and TRBJ2-5, with D perhaps matching TRBD2 (7 bases). Germline CDR1 and CDR2: LNHDA and SQIVND (reference sequence). Trimming pared 3 bases from V and 5 bases from J, leaving 16 bases between. The CDR3 spans 15 residues. The CDR3 DNA is TGTGCCAGTAGTATGGGTGGGGGGGCCCGGGAGACCCAGTACTTC. Translating gives CASSMGGGARETQYF.

J is TRBJ2-2 and V is TRBV9; TRBD2 matches at 10 bases. V was pared by 0 bases and J by 1 base, with 3 bases of the junction left unmatched. Germline V lookup: CDR1 SGDLS, CDR2 YYNGEE. The CDR3 consists of 17 residues. DNA of the CDR3: TGTGCCAGCAGCGTAGCTAGCGGGGGATGGAACACCGGGGAGCTGTTTTTT. This codes for CASSVASGGWNTGELFF.

This chain links TRBV5-5 with TRBJ1-6; the D is unclear. This CDR3 is 10 amino acids long. V was shortened by 4 bases and J by 12 bases, with 5 bases between the two germline ends. CDR1 and CDR2 from the germline V gene are SGHKS and YYEKEE (reference sequence). The CDR3 DNA sequence: TGTGCCAGCAGCCCAGGACCCCTCCACTTT. Protein sequence: CASSPGPLHF.

V and J are TRBV28 and TRBJ2-7; 15 nucleotides align to TRBD2. This CDR3 region has 15 residues. The ends lost 8 bases at V and 2 bases at J; junction bases unmatched: 4. Germline CDR1 reads MDHEN; CDR2 reads SYDVKM. Here the CDR3 reads CASGTSGGLTYEQYF. As DNA, the CDR3 is TGTGCCAGCGGGACTAGCGGGGGGTTAACCTACGAGCAGTACTTC.

The chain joins TRBV11-2 to TRBJ2-4; D gene uncertain. With 6 bases removed from V and 5 bases from J, the gap between germline ends came to 8 bases. The CDR3 is 12 amino acids. The germline V gene has CDR1 SGHAT and CDR2 FQNNGV. CDR3 coding DNA: TGTGCCAGCAGTCTAGTCCAAAACATTCAGTACTTC. Translation: CASSLVQNIQYF. Full variable domain (remainder filled in from reference TRBV11-2 and TRBJ2-4): EAGVAQSPRYKIIEKRQSVAFWCNPISGHATLYWYQQILGQGPKLLIQFQNNGVVDDSQLPKDRFSAERLKGVDSTLKIQPAKLEDSAVYLCASSLVQNIQYFGAGTRLSVL.

This clone was seen a handful of times. V usage is TRBV5-4 and J usage is TRBJ2-1; 8 nucleotides agree with TRBD2. V lost 4 bases and J lost 1; bases outside the gene matches: 10. The CDR3 totals 17 residues. Per the germline V gene, CDR1 is SGHNT and CDR2 is YYREEE (reference sequence). The CDR3 is CASSRSAGGGSYNEQFF. As DNA, the CDR3 is TGTGCCAGCAGCCGCAGCGCTGGCGGGGGGTCCTACAATGAGCAGTTCTTC.